The present T cell receptor beta chain was sequenced within a study of cytomegalovirus exposure and HLA in healthy donors. TCRdb's table, derived via immunoSEQ multiplex PCR, lists solely in-frame clones and lacks some. The table lists approximately 200,000 clones, around 83% of them singletons, with around an eighth in the top ten. The germline gives CDR1 LNHDA, CDR2 SQIVND (reference sequence). V shed 9 bases and J 0 bases; nucleotides not matched to a gene: 10. CDR3 length: 17 amino acids. The sequence was collected from a woman in her thirties in good health and CMV-seropositive. The sample comprised PBMCs. The genes are TRBV19 and TRBJ2-6, with TRBD1 matching over 8 bases. The CDR3 bases are TGTGCCAGCTCCCCAGGGACAGGCAGCTCTGGGGCCAACGTCCTGACTTTC. Translation gives CASSPGTGSSGANVLTF.